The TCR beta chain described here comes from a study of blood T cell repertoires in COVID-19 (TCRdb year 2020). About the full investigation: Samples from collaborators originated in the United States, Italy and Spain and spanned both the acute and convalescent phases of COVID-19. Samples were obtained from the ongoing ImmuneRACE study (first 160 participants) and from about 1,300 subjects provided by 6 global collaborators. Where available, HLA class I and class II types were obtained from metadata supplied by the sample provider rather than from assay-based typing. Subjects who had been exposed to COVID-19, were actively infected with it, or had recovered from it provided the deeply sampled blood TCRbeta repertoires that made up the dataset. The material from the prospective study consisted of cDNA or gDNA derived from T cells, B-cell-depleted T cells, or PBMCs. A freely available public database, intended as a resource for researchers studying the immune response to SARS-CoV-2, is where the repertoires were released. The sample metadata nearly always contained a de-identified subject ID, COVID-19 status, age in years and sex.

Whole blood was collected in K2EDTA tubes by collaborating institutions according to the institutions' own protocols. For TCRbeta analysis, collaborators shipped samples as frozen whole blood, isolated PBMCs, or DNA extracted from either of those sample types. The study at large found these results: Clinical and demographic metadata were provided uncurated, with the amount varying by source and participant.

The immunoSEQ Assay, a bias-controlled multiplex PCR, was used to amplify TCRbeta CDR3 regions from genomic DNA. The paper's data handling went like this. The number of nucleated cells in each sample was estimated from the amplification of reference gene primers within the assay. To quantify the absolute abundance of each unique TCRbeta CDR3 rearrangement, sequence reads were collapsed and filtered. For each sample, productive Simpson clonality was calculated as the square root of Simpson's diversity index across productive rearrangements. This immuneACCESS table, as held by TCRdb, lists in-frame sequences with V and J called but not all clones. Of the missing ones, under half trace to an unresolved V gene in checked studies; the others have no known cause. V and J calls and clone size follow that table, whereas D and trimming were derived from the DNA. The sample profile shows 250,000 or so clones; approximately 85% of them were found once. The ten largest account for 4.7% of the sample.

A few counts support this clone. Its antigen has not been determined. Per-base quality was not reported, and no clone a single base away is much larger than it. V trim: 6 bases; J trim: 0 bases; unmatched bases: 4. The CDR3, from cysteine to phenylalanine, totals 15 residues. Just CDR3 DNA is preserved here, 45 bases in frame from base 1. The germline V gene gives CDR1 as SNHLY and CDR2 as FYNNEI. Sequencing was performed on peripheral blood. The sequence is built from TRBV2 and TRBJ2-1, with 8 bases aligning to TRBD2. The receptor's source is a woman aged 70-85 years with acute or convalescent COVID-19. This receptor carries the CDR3 CASSGTRGSYNEQFF. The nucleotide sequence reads TGTGCCAGCAGCGGGACTAGGGGCTCCTACAATGAGCAGTTCTTC.